This T cell receptor (beta chain) was recovered during a study of T cells in Graves' hyperthyroidism and ophthalmopathy. Using RNA transcripts as the source, TCR beta CDR3 regions were amplified. In the first-round RT-PCR of the TCR CDR3, the HTBI primer set was used. MiXCR, run by TCRdb on the multiplex PCR reads, gives a single entry per CDR3 protein. There are under 800,000 distinct CDR3 sequences in the sample; 12% to 15% occur only once, and roughly 10% lies in the top ten. The sequence derives from a young woman with Graves' hyperthyroidism. Sequenced material: blood.

In nucleotides, the CDR3 is TGTGCCAGCAGTCAGGGACATCTCTCTGGGGCCAACGTCCTGACTTTC. The encoded protein is CASSQGHLSGANVLTF. This chain joins TRBV6-2 or TRBV6-3 and TRBJ2-6; the D gene is possibly TRBD1 (6 bases). V lost 5 bases and J lost 0, with 11 bases in between. Germline V gives CDR1 MNHEY, CDR2 SVGEGT. The CDR3 runs to 16 residues.